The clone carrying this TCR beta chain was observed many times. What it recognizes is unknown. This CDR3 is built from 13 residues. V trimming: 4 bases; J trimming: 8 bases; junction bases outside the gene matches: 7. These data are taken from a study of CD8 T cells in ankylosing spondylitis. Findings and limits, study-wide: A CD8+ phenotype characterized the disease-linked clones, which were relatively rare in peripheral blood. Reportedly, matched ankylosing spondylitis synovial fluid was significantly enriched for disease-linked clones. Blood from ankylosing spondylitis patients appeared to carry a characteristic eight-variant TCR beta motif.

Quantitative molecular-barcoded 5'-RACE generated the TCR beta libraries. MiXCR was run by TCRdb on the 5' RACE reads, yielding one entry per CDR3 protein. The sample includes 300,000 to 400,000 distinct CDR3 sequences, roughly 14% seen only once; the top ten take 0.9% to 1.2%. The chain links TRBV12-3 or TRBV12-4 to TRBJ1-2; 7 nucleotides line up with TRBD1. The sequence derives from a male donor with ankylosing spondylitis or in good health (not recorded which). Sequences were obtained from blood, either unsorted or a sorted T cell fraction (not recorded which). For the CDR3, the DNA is TGTGCCAGCAGTTCTCGACAGGGATGGGGCTACACCTTC. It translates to CASSSRQGWGYTF.